The 22 T cell receptor beta chains below come from one sample, sequenced in a study of CD8 T cells in ankylosing spondylitis. TCRdb re-analysed the 5' RACE reads in MiXCR, keeping a single row per CDR3 protein. This table has some 340,000 distinct CDR3 sequences, roughly 14% appearing once. The sequenced sample consisted of blood, either unsorted or a sorted T cell fraction (not recorded which). The receptors come from a male donor with ankylosing spondylitis or in good health (not recorded which).

The genes are TRBV5-1 and TRBJ1-4; 7 bases are a match to TRBD1. V gave up 5 bases and J gave up 7 bases; unmatched junction bases: 5. The CDR3 length is 13 residues. Germline V CDR1 and CDR2: SGHRS, YFSETQ. The CDR3 sequence: CASRLRDSEKLFF. DNA for the CDR3: TGCGCCAGCAGGCTCCGGGACAGTGAAAAACTGTTTTTT.

This clonotype has only a few counts. The chain uses TRBV12-3 or TRBV12-4 and TRBJ1-3; tentatively, D is TRBD1 (6 bases). Deletions cut 6 bases from V and 9 bases from J, with 24 bases between. The length of the CDR3 is 16 residues. CDR3 sequence reads: CASRYFRPLKGGTIYF. DNA of the CDR3: TGTGCCAGCAGATATTTCCGACCCTTAAAGGGGGGCACCATATATTTT.

In its sample, this clonotype was seen many times. V usage is TRBV5-1 and J usage is TRBJ2-6; D is possibly TRBD1 (6 bases). With 2 bases removed from V and 0 bases from J, the gap between germline ends came to 9 bases. CDR1 and CDR2 (germline): SGHRS, YFSETQ. This CDR3 has 16 amino acids. The CDR3 is CASSLGQLSGANVLTF. CDR3 coding DNA: TGCGCCAGCAGCTTAGGACAGCTCTCTGGGGCCAACGTCCTGACTTTC.

A few counts support this clonotype. The CDR3 spells CASSYSSTSGELFF. In DNA, the CDR3 is TGTGCCAGCAGTTACTCGAGTACTAGCGGGGAGCTGTTTTTT. The chain links TRBV6-2 or TRBV6-3 to TRBJ2-2; TRBD2 might be the D (5 bases). V lost 0 bases, J lost 7 bases, and 9 bases lay in between. Germline CDR1 MNHEY, CDR2 SVGEGT. CDR3 length equals 14 residues.

This clonotype showed up just a few times. V is TRBV20-1 and J is TRBJ2-7, with TRBD2 as a possible D gene (6 bases). With 5 bases removed from V and 0 bases from J, the gap between germline ends came to 17 bases. The CDR3 contains 15 residues. The germline V gene encodes CDR1 DFQATT and CDR2 SNEGSKA (reference sequence). CDR3 sequence: CSAGRDARFSYEQYF. The CDR3 DNA reads as TGCAGTGCTGGGCGGGACGCAAGGTTCTCCTACGAGCAGTACTTC.

There are a few counts of this clonotype. The V call is TRBV3-1, the J call TRBJ2-1; TRBD1 or TRBD2 may be the D gene (5 bases each). The CDR3 totals 15 residues. V dropped 2 bases and J dropped 7 bases, with 15 bases sitting between them. Germline CDR1 reads LGHDT; CDR2 reads YNNKEL (reference sequence). CDR3 region: CASSQTGTGWNEQFF. CDR3 in DNA: TGTGCCAGCAGCCAAACCGGGACGGGGTGGAATGAGCAGTTCTTC.

There are many counts of this clonotype. The chain is built from TRBV29-1 and TRBJ1-2; D is uncertain. V lost 0 bases and J 4 bases, leaving 18 bases between the germline ends. The germline V gene has CDR1 SQVTM and CDR2 ANQGSEA. The CDR3 contains 16 residues. DNA of the CDR3: TGCAGCGTTGAAGATTATATCCCGGCCGGAGCCTATGGCTACACCTTC. This codes for CSVEDYIPAGAYGYTF.

The V and J genes are TRBV7-6 and TRBJ2-1, with 10 bases identical to TRBD2. V lost 5 bases and J lost 10; bases outside the gene matches: 11. Germline lookup yields CDR1 SGHVS and CDR2 FNYEAQ. The CDR3 covers 15 residues. The CDR3 sequence: CASSPIGLAGDEQFF. CDR3 in DNA: TGTGCCAGCAGCCCCATCGGGCTAGCGGGGGACGAGCAGTTCTTC.

This clonotype was seen more than once but under ten times. This sequence joins TRBV29-1 and TRBJ2-7; the D is unclear. Germline loops: CDR1 SQVTM, CDR2 ANQGSEA. The CDR3 totals 15 residues. Trimming removed 4 bases from V and 0 bases from J, with 16 bases in between. The CDR3: CSVGSVLLSSYEQYF. Here the CDR3 DNA reads TGCAGCGTTGGATCGGTACTCCTGAGCTCCTACGAGCAGTACTTC.

V is TRBV4-1 and J is TRBJ1-3; D gene uncertain. Trimming removed 0 bases from V and 0 bases from J, with 3 bases in between. The CDR3 runs 14 residues. The germline V gene has CDR1 MGHRA and CDR2 YSYEKL. CDR3 region: CASSQEASGNTIYF. Written as DNA, the CDR3 is TGCGCCAGCAGCCAAGAGGCCTCTGGAAACACCATATATTTT.

This clonotype was recorded at least ten times. The chain uses TRBV7-9 and TRBJ2-7, with unresolved D. The CDR3 sequence is 11 residues long. CDR1 and CDR2 (germline): SEHNR, FQNEAQ (reference sequence). Deletions cut 4 bases from V and 13 bases from J, with 14 bases between. The CDR3 coding sequence is TGTGCCAGCAGCTCCGGCCAGACCCAATACTTC. Protein: CASSSGQTQYF.

There are many counts of this clonotype. The V and J genes are TRBV10-3 and TRBJ2-1; unclear D gene. Germline V gene lookup returns CDR1 ENHRY and CDR2 SYGVKD. This CDR3 region has 16 residues. The V gene lost 0 bases and the J gene lost 5 bases, with 14 bases spanning the gap. As DNA, the CDR3 is TGTGCCATCAGTGAGTCAGGAGCGCCCCGGCACAATGAGCAGTTCTTC. As protein: CAISESGAPRHNEQFF.

This clonotype has a single count. The rearrangement joins TRBV4-2 to TRBJ2-5, with D possibly matching TRBD2 (6 bases). Looked up from germline, CDR1 is LGHNA and CDR2 is YNFKEQ. The CDR3 runs 19 residues. V lost 0 bases and J 1 base, leaving 21 bases between the germline ends. In DNA, the CDR3 is TGTGCCAGCAGCCAAGATAAGAATTTGGGGGGAACTATCCAAGAGACCCAGTACTTC. It specifies CASSQDKNLGGTIQETQYF.

This clonotype was counted many times. The chain carries TRBV12-3 or TRBV12-4 and TRBJ2-5; tentatively, D is TRBD2 (6 bases). This CDR3 is built from 13 residues. Trimming removed 3 bases at V and 5 bases at J, with 10 bases between. This CDR3 reads CASSLAGSETQYF. The DNA for the CDR3 is TGTGCCAGCAGTTTGGCGGGATCCGAGACCCAGTACTTC.

This clonotype has only a few counts. The rearrangement uses TRBV4-1 and TRBJ2-2, with 9 bases that match TRBD2. Unmatched junction bases numbered 3, after V lost 0 bases and J lost 4 bases. The CDR3 has 16 residues. Per the germline V gene, CDR1 is MGHRA and CDR2 is YSYEKL. The DNA of the CDR3 is TGCGCCAGCAGCCAAGATAGCGGGGGCCGCACCGGGGAGCTGTTTTTT. Protein product: CASSQDSGGRTGELFF.

This clonotype was seen more than once but under ten times. The chain has TRBV20-1 and TRBJ2-1; 9 nucleotides match TRBD1. The CDR3 is 16 residues long. V lost 0 bases, J lost 3 bases, and 6 bases stayed unmatched. Germline V CDR1 and CDR2: DFQATT, SNEGSKA (reference sequence). The CDR3 DNA reads as TGCAGTGCTAGAGATAGGGGGGACAGGGTCTACAATGAGCAGTTCTTC. This translates into CSARDRGDRVYNEQFF.

The table lists this clonotype with many counts. J is TRBJ2-5 and V is TRBV12-3 or TRBV12-4; D may be TRBD2 (5 bases). This CDR3 region has 12 residues. V gave up 2 bases and J gave up 10 bases, with 11 bases separating them. Here the CDR3 reads CASSLPPGNQYF. DNA of the CDR3: TGTGCCAGCAGTTTACCCCCGGGGAACCAGTACTTC.

This chain uses TRBV29-1 with TRBJ1-1; maybe TRBD1 (6 bases). The CDR3 spans 13 residues. V was cut by 6 bases and J by 2 bases, with 13 bases left in between. Germline values: CDR1 SQVTM, CDR2 ANQGSEA. CDR3 sequence (DNA): TGCAGCGTCGGGGTGGGGGCTAACACTGAAGCTTTCTTT. Amino acid sequence: CSVGVGANTEAFF.

V usage is TRBV20-1 and J usage is TRBJ1-2; TRBD1 matches at 9 bases. CDR1 and CDR2 (germline): DFQATT, SNEGSKA (reference sequence). CDR3 length: 15 amino acids. V lost 0 bases, J lost 10 bases, and 12 bases stayed unmatched. The CDR3 DNA reads as TGCAGTGCTAGAGATCCGGAGAGACAGGGGGGAGACTACACCTTC. It codes for CSARDPERQGGDYTF.

CDR3: CSARGTAETQYF. The CDR3 region has the DNA TGCAGTGCTAGGGGGACAGCAGAGACCCAGTACTTC. This sequence joins TRBV20-1 and TRBJ2-5; TRBD1 aligns across 7 bases. V shed 3 bases and J 4 bases; nucleotides not matched to a gene: 2. The length of the CDR3 is 12 residues. Germline V gene lookup returns CDR1 DFQATT and CDR2 SNEGSKA (reference sequence).

This clonotype has just a few counts. This chain connects TRBV5-6 to TRBJ1-5; D not certain. The CDR3 totals 14 residues. Deletions cut 0 bases from V and 3 bases from J, with 7 bases between. Germline V lookup: CDR1 SGHDT, CDR2 YYEEEE. The CDR3 DNA follows: TGTGCCAGCAGCTTGGGGCTGAACAATCAGCCCCAGCATTTT. Protein sequence: CASSLGLNNQPQHF.

This clonotype has a handful of counts. The chain has TRBV28 and TRBJ1-2; 8 bases match TRBD1. The CDR3 runs to 15 residues. CDR1 and CDR2 from the germline V gene are MDHEN and SYDVKM. V shed 2 bases and J 3 bases; nucleotides not matched to a gene: 5. The DNA of the CDR3 is TGTGCCAGCAGTTTAGGACAGGGCAAATACTATGGCTACACCTTC. Translation gives CASSLGQGKYYGYTF.